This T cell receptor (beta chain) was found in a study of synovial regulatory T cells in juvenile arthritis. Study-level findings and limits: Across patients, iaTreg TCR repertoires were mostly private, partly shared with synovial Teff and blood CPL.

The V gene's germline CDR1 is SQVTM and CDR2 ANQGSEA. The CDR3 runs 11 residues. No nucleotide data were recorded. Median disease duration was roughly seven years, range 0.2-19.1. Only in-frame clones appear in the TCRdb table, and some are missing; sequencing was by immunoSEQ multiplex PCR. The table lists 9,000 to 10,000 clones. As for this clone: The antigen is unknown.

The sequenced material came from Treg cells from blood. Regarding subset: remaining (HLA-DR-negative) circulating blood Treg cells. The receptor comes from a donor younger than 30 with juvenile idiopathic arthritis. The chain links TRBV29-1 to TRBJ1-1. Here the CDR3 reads CSADGWTEAFF.